This T cell receptor beta chain comes out of a study of blood T cells in healthy people across ages. Whole-study findings and limits: Both higher diversity and more naive CD4+ cells marked long-lived donors when set against aged donors.

RNA extraction gave at least 6 micrograms of total RNA per sample. Using a J-beta primer mix together with a sample-barcoded 5' primer, a second PCR was run for 7 to 11 cycles. Via MiXCR, TCRdb re-called the 5' RACE reads, giving one row per CDR3 protein. The sample consists of more than 650,000 distinct CDR3 sequences, about 53% of them appearing once. Germline loops: CDR1 SGHDN, CDR2 FVKESK. The V gene lost 4 bases and the J gene lost 9 bases, with 16 bases spanning the gap. CDR3 size: 14 residues. In the case of this clonotype: As yet, its antigen is unknown.

The chain couples TRBV14 to TRBJ2-1; the D gene is possibly TRBD1 (5 bases). The sample comprised blood. This TCR was sampled from a man at least 80 years old in good health. DNA for the CDR3: TGTGCCAGCAGCCCTGGGGCTAGTGGAAGTGAGCAGTTCTTC. Translated: CASSPGASGSEQFF. The full variable domain, in which reference TRBV14 and TRBJ2-1 provide the parts outside the CDR3, is EAGVTQFPSHSVIEKGQTVTLRCDPISGHDNLYWYRRVMGKEIKFLLHFVKESKQDESGMPNNRFLAERTGGTYSTLKVQPAELEDSGVYFCASSPGASGSEQFFGPGTRLTVL.